The 24 T cell receptor beta chains reported below all come from one sample, sequenced in a study of pediatric ulcerative colitis. One to two pinch biopsies were taken from the rectum during colonoscopy. Clones were sequenced by immunoSEQ multiplex PCR, and TCRdb holds only the in-frame ones, with some missing. The sample includes about 25,000 clones, 55% to 85% of them seen just once. The specimen sequenced was gut tissue. The receptor set was obtained from a boy younger than 18 with severe ulcerative colitis.

The chain carries TRBV5-4 and TRBJ1-2; D unresolved. The germline V gene encodes CDR1 SGHNT and CDR2 YYREEE (reference sequence). CDR3 size: 14 residues. Trimming took 4 bases from V and 4 from J, leaving 14 bases between them. The CDR3 protein is CASSLAGIFYGYTF. CDR3 coding DNA: TGTGCCAGCAGCCTTGCGGGGATTTTCTATGGCTACACCTTC.

The chain is built from TRBV4-2 and TRBJ1-3; 7 bases align to TRBD1. In germline, CDR1 is LGHNA, CDR2 YNFKEQ. The J segment lost 3 bases and the V segment lost 0 bases, leaving 2 bases of the junction unmatched. This CDR3 is 15 amino acids long. This CDR3 reads CASSQENRGGNTIYF. CDR3 in DNA: TGTGCCAGCAGCCAAGAGAACAGGGGTGGAAACACCATATATTTT.

This clone turned up a few times. V and J are TRBV7-2 and TRBJ2-5; D is perhaps TRBD1 or TRBD2 (5 bases each). Trimming shortened V by 2 bases and J by 9 bases, and 19 bases separated the two germline ends. The germline CDR1 and CDR2 sequences are SGHTA and FQGNSA. There are 15 residues in the CDR3. The CDR3 bases are TGTGCCAGCAGCTTATCAAGGGGACCAGGGTTGGCCCAGTACTTC. Its translation: CASSLSRGPGLAQYF. Combining the CDR3 with reference TRBV7-2 and TRBJ2-5 gives the whole variable domain GAGVSQSPSNKVTEKGKDVELRCDPISGHTALYWYRQSLGQGLEFLIYFQGNSAPDKSGLPSDRFSAERTGGSVSTLTIQRTQQEDSAVYLCASSLSRGPGLAQYFGPGTRLLVL.

V gene TRBV29-1 combines with J gene TRBJ2-3, with 9 nucleotides matching TRBD2. CDR1 is SQVTM and CDR2 is ANQGSEA in the germline V gene. The CDR3 loop spans 14 amino acids. Trimming took 4 bases from V and 2 from J; bases not matched to a gene: 4. The CDR3 coding sequence is TGCAGCGTTGGCGGGAGGGATTACACAGATACGCAGTATTTT. This codes for CSVGGRDYTDTQYF.

This sequence joins TRBV7-2 and TRBJ1-5; D is perhaps TRBD1 (6 bases). Germline V gene lookup returns CDR1 SGHTA and CDR2 FQGNSA. V was cut by 2 bases and J by 7 bases, with 15 bases left in between. The CDR3 covers 15 residues. The CDR3 loop reads CASSLNGGLRQPQHF. CDR3 coding DNA: TGTGCCAGCAGCTTAAATGGGGGCTTGCGCCAGCCCCAGCATTTT.

This clone was picked up a small number of times. The rearrangement joins TRBV6-1 to TRBJ2-1; D perhaps matches TRBD2 (5 bases). Trimming removed 0 bases from V and 5 bases from J, with 11 bases in between. This CDR3 comprises 15 residues. CDR1 is MNHNS, CDR2 SASEGT, per germline. The CDR3 sequence: CASSEAPGGNNEQFF. DNA of the CDR3: TGTGCCAGCAGTGAAGCGCCTGGAGGCAACAATGAGCAGTTCTTC.

V is TRBV2 and J is TRBJ2-1; 9 positions agree with TRBD1. This CDR3 spans 13 amino acids. The germline V gene has CDR1 SNHLY and CDR2 FYNNEI. Trimming at V came to 10 bases and at J to 2 bases, leaving 3 bases not matched to a gene. CDR3 bases: TGTGCCACACAGGGGGCGGCCTACAATGAGCAGTTCTTC. This gives the protein CATQGAAYNEQFF.

This clone was observed a few times. The chain employs TRBV30 and TRBJ1-3; no reliable D call. The CDR3 totals 11 residues. CDR1 and CDR2 (germline): GTSNPN, SVGIG (reference sequence). The germline V and J ends were trimmed by 4 bases and 8 bases, with 9 bases remaining between them. For the CDR3, the DNA is TGTGCCTGGAAAGAAAGAGACACCATATATTTT. Amino acids: CAWKERDTIYF. The complete variable domain, with remaining parts taken from reference TRBV30 and TRBJ1-3, reads SQTIHQWPATLVQPVGSPLSLECTVEGTSNPNLYWYRQAAGRGLQLLFYSVGIGQISSEVPQNLSASRPQDRQFILSSKKLLLSDSGFYLCAWKERDTIYFGEGSWLTVV.

The chain combines TRBV10-2 with TRBJ2-1, with a possible D match to TRBD2 (5 bases). The CDR3 has 13 residues. Germline lookup yields CDR1 WSHSY and CDR2 SAAADI. V was trimmed by 6 bases and J by 6 bases, leaving 12 bases between them. This chain's CDR3 is CASRGMRANEQFF. The CDR3 bases are TGCGCCAGCAGGGGGATGCGGGCCAATGAGCAGTTCTTC.

This chain connects TRBV6-5 to TRBJ2-1; D unclear. From germline, CDR1 is MNHEY and CDR2 SVGAGI. This CDR3 has 14 residues. Trimming left V 6 bases short and J 5 bases short, with 14 bases between. CDR3 loop: CASSLTLQNNEQFF. The CDR3 DNA reads TGTGCCAGCAGCCTAACTTTACAAAACAATGAGCAGTTCTTC.

The chain employs TRBV7-6 and TRBJ2-4, with D tentatively TRBD1 (6 bases). Germline loops: CDR1 SGHVS, CDR2 FNYEAQ. The V end was cut by 5 bases, the J end by 9 bases, with 11 bases between. This CDR3 contains 12 residues. The CDR3 reads CASSEEGGIQYF. CDR3 DNA: TGTGCCAGCAGCGAGGAAGGGGGCATTCAGTACTTC. Looking up the rest from reference TRBV7-6 and TRBJ2-4 gives the full variable domain: GAGVSQSPRYKVTKRGQDVALRCDPISGHVSLYWYRQALGQGPEFLTYFNYEAQQDKSGLPNDRFSAERPEGSISTLTIQRTEQRDSAMYRCASSEEGGIQYFGAGTRLSVL.

The V call is TRBV11-2, the J call TRBJ1-2; D may be TRBD1 (5 bases). Between the trimmed V and J ends, which lost 5 bases and 4 bases, there was a span of 11 bases. CDR1 and CDR2 (germline): SGHAT, FQNNGV. The CDR3 is 13 residues long. The CDR3: CASSPQGSYGYTF. The CDR3 nucleotides are TGTGCCAGCAGCCCGCAGGGTAGCTATGGCTACACCTTC.

The genes are TRBV4-3 and TRBJ2-1; no reliable D call. The CDR3 runs 10 residues. In germline, CDR1 is LGHNA, CDR2 YSLEER. V was cut by 8 bases and J by 5 bases, with 4 bases left in between. CDR3 region: CASDNNEQFF. In DNA, the CDR3 is TGCGCCAGCGATAACAATGAGCAGTTCTTC.

The chain uses TRBV11-2 and TRBJ2-7, with no clear D. The CDR3 contains 12 residues. From germline, CDR1 is SGHAT and CDR2 FQNNGV. Trimming pared 4 bases from V and 1 base from J, leaving 5 bases between. The DNA of the CDR3 is TGTGCCAGCAGCTCGCTGTCCTACGAGCAGTACTTC. Translating it yields CASSSLSYEQYF.

The V call is TRBV10-3, the J call TRBJ1-2; D is ambiguous. Germline CDR1 reads ENHRY; CDR2 reads SYGVKD. V was cut by 5 bases and J by 1 base, with 5 bases left in between. The CDR3 extends over 12 amino acids. The CDR3 reads CAISTGNYGYTF. In nucleotides, the CDR3 is TGTGCCATCAGTACGGGTAACTATGGCTACACCTTC.

This clone has just a few counts. V usage is TRBV4-2 and J usage is TRBJ2-1; 8 positions agree with TRBD2. Per germline, CDR1 LGHNA and CDR2 YNFKEQ. After removal of 0 bases from V and 2 bases from J, the junction contained 3 bases not matched to a gene. This CDR3 region has 16 residues. The CDR3 bases are TGTGCCAGCAGCCAAGAAAGCGGGAGCCCCTACAATGAGCAGTTCTTC. Translated: CASSQESGSPYNEQFF.

The chain joins TRBV7-2 to TRBJ1-1; D may be TRBD1 (6 bases). The ends were cut back, 1 base at V and 3 bases at J, with 12 bases in the middle. Germline V gene sequence: CDR1 SGHTA, CDR2 FQGNSA. This CDR3 contains 15 residues. The CDR3 is CASSLGLGGDTEAFF. CDR3 nucleotides: TGTGCCAGCAGCTTAGGATTAGGGGGGGACACTGAAGCTTTCTTT.

This clone was seen only once. The V and J genes are TRBV5-1 and TRBJ2-7, with D hard to call. Trimming removed 4 bases at V and 4 bases at J, with 15 bases between. The germline gives CDR1 SGHRS, CDR2 YFSETQ. CDR3 size: 14 residues. This CDR3 reads CASSTKGEKYEQYF. CDR3 nucleotides: TGCGCCAGCAGCACTAAAGGTGAAAAATACGAGCAGTACTTC.

The CDR3 sequence: CASSFGGNTEAFF. The DNA of the CDR3 is TGTGCCAGCAGCTTCGGGGGGAACACTGAAGCTTTCTTT. This sequence joins TRBV7-6 and TRBJ1-1, with D perhaps matching TRBD1 (5 bases). Deletions cut 3 bases from V and 1 base from J, with 6 bases between. Germline CDR1 SGHVS, CDR2 FNYEAQ. This CDR3 contains 13 residues.

The chain recombines TRBV6-6 with TRBJ2-2; D uncertain. The CDR3 is 14 residues long. Deletions cut 7 bases from V and 0 bases from J, with 9 bases between. Germline CDR1 and CDR2: MNHNY and SVGAGI (reference sequence). For the CDR3, the DNA is TGTGCCAGCAAGCTACTGGCGAACACCGGGGAGCTGTTTTTT. The encoded protein is CASKLLANTGELFF.

This clone is labeled as medium-sized. The J gene is TRBJ1-1, the V gene TRBV7-9; D gene uncertain. Germline CDR1 and CDR2: SEHNR and FQNEAQ (reference sequence). The CDR3 loop spans 14 amino acids. The V end was cut by 2 bases, the J end by 5 bases, with 12 bases between. The CDR3 region has the DNA TGTGCCAGCAGCTTAATGGGGTCGGGGACTGAAGCTTTCTTT. Translating gives CASSLMGSGTEAFF.

V usage is TRBV7-9 and J usage is TRBJ2-7; 8 positions agree with TRBD2. Trimming cost V 5 bases and J 4 bases; bases outside gene matches: 7. The CDR3 has 14 residues. Germline loops: CDR1 SEHNR, CDR2 FQNEAQ (reference sequence). CDR3 sequence reads: CASSPGTSEYEQYF. The CDR3 DNA is TGTGCCAGCAGCCCAGGGACTAGTGAGTACGAGCAGTACTTC.

The chain couples TRBV7-2 to TRBJ1-1; no clear D. The CDR3 has 14 amino acids. Germline V gene lookup returns CDR1 SGHTA and CDR2 FQGNSA. The V end was cut by 1 base, the J end by 3 bases, with 9 bases between. For the CDR3, the DNA is TGTGCCAGCAGCTTAGGAGGCGTTGACACTGAAGCTTTCTTT. Its translation is CASSLGGVDTEAFF.

The V gene is TRBV5-1, the J gene TRBJ2-1; TRBD2 aligns across 7 bases. Trimming took 0 bases from V and 12 from J; bases not matched to a gene: 12. The CDR3 length is 15 residues. Per germline, CDR1 SGHRS and CDR2 YFSETQ. The CDR3 loop reads CASSLVSSGDLGQFF. Here the CDR3 DNA reads TGCGCCAGCAGCTTGGTCTCTAGCGGAGATCTCGGGCAGTTCTTC.